Each of the 17 T cell receptor beta chains below was sequenced from the same sample in a study of blood T cell repertoires in COVID-19. Repertoires were generated with immunoSEQ multiplex PCR, while TCRdb's copy carries only in-frame clones and drops some. The profile covers fewer than 250,000 clones, with about nine tenths appearing a single time and just over 2.5% taken by the ten largest. The sequencing sample was made of PBMCs or T cells enriched from blood (not recorded which). Receptors originate from a young woman with acute COVID-19.

The chain has TRBV13 and TRBJ1-1, with TRBD1 matching over 9 bases. Germline-derived CDR1 and CDR2 are PRHDT and FYEKMQ (reference sequence). The V gene end was trimmed by 6 bases and the J gene end by 1 base; junction bases not matched to a gene: 9. The CDR3 is 16 residues long. The CDR3 DNA sequence: TGTGCCAGCAGATACGGGACAGGGAGGGCGAACACTGAAGCTTTCTTT. Its protein is CASRYGTGRANTEAFF. Supplemented by reference TRBV13 and TRBJ1-1, the full variable domain reads AAGVIQSPRHLIKEKRETATLKCYPIPRHDTVYWYQQGPGQDPQFLISFYEKMQSDKGSIPDRFSAQQFSDYHSELNMSSLELGDSALYFCASRYGTGRANTEAFFGQGTRLTVV.

The chain employs TRBV2 and TRBJ1-3; 10 bases line up with TRBD1. This CDR3 has 15 amino acids. The trim removed 7 bases at V and 2 bases at J, leaving 5 bases unmatched. Germline CDR1 is SNHLY and CDR2 is FYNNEI. CDR3 sequence reads: CASNRQGATGNTIYF. CDR3 DNA sequence: TGTGCCAGCAATAGACAGGGGGCAACTGGAAACACCATATATTTT. The full variable domain, completed using reference TRBV2 and TRBJ1-3, is EPEVTQTPSHQVTQMGQEVILRCVPISNHLYFYWYRQILGQKVEFLVSFYNNEISEKSEIFDDQFSVERPDGSNFTLKIRSTKLEDSAMYFCASNRQGATGNTIYFGEGSWLTVV.

This clone was observed a few times. The chain couples TRBV5-1 to TRBJ1-6; D not certain. CDR1 is SGHRS and CDR2 is YFSETQ in the germline V gene. This CDR3 comprises 16 residues. V lost 0 bases and J 0 bases, leaving 7 bases between the germline ends. CDR3 in DNA: TGCGCCAGCAGCTTGGCGTGGAGCTCCTATAATTCACCCCTCCACTTT. Amino acid sequence: CASSLAWSSYNSPLHF.

The chain joins TRBV28 to TRBJ2-7; TRBD1 matches 10 bases. The V gene end was trimmed by 4 bases and the J gene end by 3 bases; junction bases not matched to a gene: 3. Germline values: CDR1 MDHEN, CDR2 SYDVKM. The CDR3 spans 14 residues. The CDR3 loop reads CASSSRDRGYEQYF. CDR3 DNA: TGTGCCAGCAGTTCCCGGGACAGGGGCTACGAGCAGTACTTC.

Worth noting for this clone: The same CDR3 can be traced to other DNA sequences in this sample. The V and J genes are TRBV5-1 and TRBJ1-1, with D perhaps TRBD1 (5 bases). There are 12 residues in the CDR3. Trimming took off 0 bases at V and 7 bases at J, with 7 bases between the two ends. Germline CDR1 is SGHRS and CDR2 is YFSETQ. The CDR3 loop is CASSLDQGEAFF. The CDR3 bases are TGCGCCAGCAGCTTGGACCAGGGTGAAGCTTTCTTT.

V usage is TRBV25-1 and J usage is TRBJ1-2; D gene ambiguous. The CDR3 is 15 residues long. Trimming removed 1 base at V and 11 bases at J, with 20 bases between. CDR1 is MGHDK and CDR2 is SYGVNS in the germline V gene. The CDR3 DNA follows: TGTGCCAGCAGTGAATCAGACGAGATCCCTATGCGGTACACCTTC. It is translated as CASSESDEIPMRYTF.

The chain uses TRBV10-2 and TRBJ1-1, with 7 bases matching TRBD1. The CDR3 consists of 14 residues. The V and J ends lost 7 bases and 3 bases, in that order; junction bases with no gene match: 8. Germline-derived CDR1 and CDR2 are WSHSY and SAAADI. For the CDR3, the DNA is TGCGCCAGCAAAGGACAGGCGGGTTACACTGAAGCTTTCTTT. Translated, it gives CASKGQAGYTEAFF.

The chain couples TRBV27 to TRBJ2-3; D is perhaps TRBD2 (5 bases). Per the germline V gene, CDR1 is MNHEY and CDR2 is SMNVEV (reference sequence). V lost 2 bases to trimming and J lost 2 bases, with 14 bases between them. The CDR3 runs 16 residues. CDR3 sequence reads: CASSLAPGLHTDTQYF. The CDR3 DNA is TGTGCCAGCAGTTTAGCCCCCGGACTCCACACAGATACGCAGTATTTT.

This clone was picked up a small number of times. The chain is built from TRBV2 and TRBJ1-1; possible D gene TRBD1, 5 bases. This CDR3 is built from 15 residues. CDR1 and CDR2 (germline): SNHLY, FYNNEI. V lost 4 bases, J lost 6 bases, and 18 bases lay in between. In nucleotides, the CDR3 is TGTGCCAGCAGTGTCGGCGGAGGGGTAGTCGCTGAAGCTTTCTTT. It yields the protein CASSVGGGVVAEAFF.

The rearrangement links TRBV19 to TRBJ1-5; the D gene is possibly TRBD1 (6 bases). CDR1 and CDR2 from the germline V gene are LNHDA and SQIVND (reference sequence). CDR3 length: 16 amino acids. Between the trimmed V and J ends, which lost 3 bases and 1 base, there was a span of 13 bases. CDR3 in amino acids: CASSIGGADSNQPQHF. CDR3 nucleotide sequence: TGTGCCAGTAGTATTGGGGGGGCGGACAGCAATCAGCCCCAGCATTTT.

The gene calls are TRBV2 and TRBJ1-5, with D unclear. V gave up 4 bases and J gave up 3 bases, with 13 bases separating them. This CDR3 comprises 15 residues. CDR1 and CDR2 (germline): SNHLY, FYNNEI. CDR3 amino acids: CASSAIGTVNQPQHF. CDR3 nucleotide sequence: TGTGCCAGCAGTGCAATTGGAACAGTCAATCAGCCCCAGCATTTT.

The chain carries TRBV7-2 and TRBJ2-5; 9 nucleotides line up with TRBD2. This CDR3 is 18 amino acids long. V was clipped by 5 bases and J by 0 bases; unmatched bases: 13. Germline values: CDR1 SGHTA, CDR2 FQGNSA. The CDR3 region has the DNA TGTGCCAGCAGCCCTCGAGGTAGCGGGGGCCAGTACCAAGAGACCCAGTACTTC. Translated, it gives CASSPRGSGGQYQETQYF. Full variable domain (remainder filled in from reference TRBV7-2 and TRBJ2-5): GAGVSQSPSNKVTEKGKDVELRCDPISGHTALYWYRQSLGQGLEFLIYFQGNSAPDKSGLPSDRFSAERTGGSVSTLTIQRTQQEDSAVYLCASSPRGSGGQYQETQYFGPGTRLLVL.

This clone was found a few times. The chain employs TRBV6-4 and TRBJ1-6; 7 bases fit TRBD1. This CDR3 has 15 residues. V shed 0 bases and J 14 bases; nucleotides not matched to a gene: 10. Germline V CDR1 and CDR2: MRHNA, SNTAGT. The CDR3 DNA sequence: TGTGCCAGCAGTGACTCGACAGGGCATGTCCCAGCCCTCCACTTT. Protein product: CASSDSTGHVPALHF.

This clone was observed a few times. The chain employs TRBV18 and TRBJ1-6, with D perhaps matching TRBD1 (6 bases). The germline V and J ends were trimmed by 2 bases and 5 bases, with 10 bases remaining between them. The CDR3 spans 15 residues. Germline assignment: CDR1 KGHSH and CDR2 LQKENI. CDR3 sequence (DNA): TGTGCCAGCTCACCAAGGACAGTAAATAATTCACCCCTCCACTTT. As protein: CASSPRTVNNSPLHF.

This clone appeared once. CDR3: CASREGGTEAFF. CDR3 nucleotide sequence: TGTGCCAGTAGAGAAGGGGGAACTGAAGCTTTCTTT. V and J are TRBV19 and TRBJ1-1; possibly TRBD1 for D (6 bases). Trimming removed 6 bases from V and 5 bases from J, with 10 bases in between. Germline loops: CDR1 LNHDA, CDR2 SQIVND (reference sequence). The CDR3 has 12 amino acids.

As DNA, the CDR3 is TGTGCCAGCAGGAGGGACAGGGAAGGCGAGCAGTACTTC. Protein sequence: CASRRDREGEQYF. This chain joins TRBV6-5 and TRBJ2-7; 9 bases line up with TRBD1. Germline V gives CDR1 MNHEY, CDR2 SVGAGI. The CDR3 contains 13 residues. Germline trimming cut 6 bases from V and 6 bases from J; bases unmatched to any gene: 6.

V usage is TRBV7-9 and J usage is TRBJ1-2; D unclear. There are 14 residues in the CDR3. V was trimmed by 1 base and J by 8 bases, leaving 14 bases between them. Germline loops: CDR1 SEHNR, CDR2 FQNEAQ (reference sequence). CDR3 bases: TGTGCCAGCAGCTTAGACATCGCAGTTCACGGCTACACCTTC. It codes for CASSLDIAVHGYTF.